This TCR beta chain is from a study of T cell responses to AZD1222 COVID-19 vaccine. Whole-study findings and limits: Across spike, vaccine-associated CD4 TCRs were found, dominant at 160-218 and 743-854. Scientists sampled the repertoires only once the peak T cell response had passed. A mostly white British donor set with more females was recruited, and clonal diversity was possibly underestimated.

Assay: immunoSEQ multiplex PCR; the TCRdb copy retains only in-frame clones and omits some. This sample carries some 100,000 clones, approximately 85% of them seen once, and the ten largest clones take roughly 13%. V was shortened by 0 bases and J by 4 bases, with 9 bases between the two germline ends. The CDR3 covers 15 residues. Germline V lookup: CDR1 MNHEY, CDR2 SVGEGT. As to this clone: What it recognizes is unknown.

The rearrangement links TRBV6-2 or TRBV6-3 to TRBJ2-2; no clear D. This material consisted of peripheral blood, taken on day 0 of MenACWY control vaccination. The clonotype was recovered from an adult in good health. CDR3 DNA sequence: TGTGCCAGCAGTTACTCCTTCGTGGGCACCGGGGAGCTGTTTTTT. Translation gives CASSYSFVGTGELFF.